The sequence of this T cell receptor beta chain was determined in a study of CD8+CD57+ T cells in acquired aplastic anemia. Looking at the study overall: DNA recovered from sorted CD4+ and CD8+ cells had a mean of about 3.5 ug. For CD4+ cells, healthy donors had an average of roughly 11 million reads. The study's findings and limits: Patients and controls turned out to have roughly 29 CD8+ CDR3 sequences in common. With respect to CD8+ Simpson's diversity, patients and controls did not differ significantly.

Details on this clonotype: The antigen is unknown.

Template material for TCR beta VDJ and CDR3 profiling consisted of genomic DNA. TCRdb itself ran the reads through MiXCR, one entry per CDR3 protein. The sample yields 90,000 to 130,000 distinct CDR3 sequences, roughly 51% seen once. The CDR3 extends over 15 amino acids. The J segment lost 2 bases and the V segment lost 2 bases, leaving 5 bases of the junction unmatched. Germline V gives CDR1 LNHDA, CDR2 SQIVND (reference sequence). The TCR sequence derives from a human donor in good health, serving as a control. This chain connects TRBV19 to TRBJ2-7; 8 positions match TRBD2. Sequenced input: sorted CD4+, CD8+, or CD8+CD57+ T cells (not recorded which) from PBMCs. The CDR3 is CASSISGLGTYEQYF. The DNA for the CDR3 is TGTGCCAGTAGTATATCGGGACTAGGAACCTACGAGCAGTACTTC.